Following are 14 T cell receptor beta chains from one sample sequenced in a study of T-cell memory formation after mild COVID-19. In TCRdb, the 5' RACE reads were re-called with MiXCR into one record per CDR3 protein. The sample yields approximately 300,000 distinct CDR3 sequences, about 16% seen once. The sequenced sample consisted of PBMCs or a T cell subset sorted from them (not recorded which). These receptors originate from a young man who had mild COVID-19 (a few samples of this study predate the infection). Cell type and time point are not known.

The J gene is TRBJ1-1, the V gene TRBV6-6; 8 bases fit TRBD1. The germline V gene has CDR1 MNHNY and CDR2 SVGAGI (reference sequence). Trimming removed 4 bases from V and 3 bases from J; junction bases left unmatched: 7. This CDR3 comprises 15 residues. Here the CDR3 DNA reads TGTGCCAGCAGTTCCGCGACAGGGGCTGACACTGAAGCTTTCTTT. Translation gives CASSSATGADTEAFF.

The chain joins TRBV5-5 to TRBJ1-6; D is ambiguous. This CDR3 contains 16 residues. CDR1 and CDR2 (germline): SGHKS, YYEKEE (reference sequence). The ends were cut back, 0 bases at V and 6 bases at J, with 13 bases in the middle. The CDR3 here is CASSLAFKGLNSPLHF. CDR3 nucleotide sequence: TGTGCCAGCAGCTTGGCCTTTAAAGGCCTTAATTCACCCCTCCACTTT.

The rearrangement joins TRBV5-1 to TRBJ2-3, with TRBD2 matching 7 bases. With 4 bases clipped from V and 6 bases from J, the junction kept 8 bases outside the gene matches. The CDR3 has 14 amino acids. Germline values: CDR1 SGHRS, CDR2 YFSETQ. This CDR3 reads CASSPMTSSDTQYF. The CDR3 bases are TGCGCCAGCAGCCCGATGACTAGCTCGGATACGCAGTATTTT.

The chain couples TRBV12-3 or TRBV12-4 to TRBJ2-2; no clear D. V lost 2 bases to trimming and J lost 4 bases, with 11 bases between them. The CDR3 runs to 15 residues. The CDR3 nucleotides are TGTGCCAGCAGTTTAAACAGCCGGAGCACCGGGGAGCTGTTTTTT. It specifies CASSLNSRSTGELFF.

The chain uses TRBV20-1 and TRBJ2-7; D might be TRBD1 (6 bases). V gave up 1 base and J gave up 2 bases, with 12 bases separating them. This CDR3 has 14 residues. Looked up from germline, CDR1 is DFQATT and CDR2 is SNEGSKA (reference sequence). In nucleotides, the CDR3 is TGCAGTGCTAGAGGACAGGCAACCACCTACGAGCAGTACGTC. Its translation: CSARGQATTYEQYV.

J is TRBJ2-5 and V is TRBV7-2, with TRBD1 identical over 8 bases. The V gene end was trimmed by 5 bases and the J gene end by 5 bases; junction bases not matched to a gene: 16. Germline values: CDR1 SGHTA, CDR2 FQGNSA. CDR3 length: 17 amino acids. CDR3 nucleotides: TGTGCCAGCAGCCAACGGCGGGCGACAGGGGTTGGGGAGACCCAGTACTTC. This translates into CASSQRRATGVGETQYF. Combining the CDR3 with reference TRBV7-2 and TRBJ2-5 gives the whole variable domain GAGVSQSPSNKVTEKGKDVELRCDPISGHTALYWYRQSLGQGLEFLIYFQGNSAPDKSGLPSDRFSAERTGGSVSTLTIQRTQQEDSAVYLCASSQRRATGVGETQYFGPGTRLLVL.

This clonotype was picked up a small number of times. V is TRBV7-3 and J is TRBJ2-3; the match to TRBD1 covers 12 bases. Germline V gene sequence: CDR1 SGHTA, CDR2 FQGTGA. This CDR3 is built from 15 residues. V lost 3 bases to trimming and J lost 2 bases; unmatched junction nucleotides: 0. CDR3 nucleotides: TGTGCCAGCAGCTTGGGACAGGGGGCCACAGATACGCAGTATTTT. The encoded protein is CASSLGQGATDTQYF.

A few counts support this clonotype. V and J are TRBV6-6 and TRBJ2-7; the match to TRBD1 covers 8 bases. Trimming at V came to 2 bases and at J to 1 base, leaving 4 bases not matched to a gene. From germline, CDR1 is MNHNY and CDR2 SVGAGI (reference sequence). This CDR3 region has 15 residues. CDR3 coding DNA: TGTGCCAGCAGTTACGGTAGACAGGGGTCCTACGAGCAGTACTTC. Protein product: CASSYGRQGSYEQYF.

About this clonotype: Germline is not matched at one junction end, which may reflect a read error. This chain joins TRBV6-5 and TRBJ1-3; D is undetermined. Germline values: CDR1 MNHEY, CDR2 SVGAGI. The CDR3 consists of 15 residues. This chain's CDR3 is CDSSYVLGRGNTIYF. DNA for the CDR3: TGTGACAGCAGTTACGTCCTCGGCAGGGGAAACACCATATATTTT.

The chain has TRBV4-3 and TRBJ1-1; D gene unclear. The CDR3 spans 15 residues. The V end lost 1 base, the J end lost 0 bases, and 9 bases lay between the germline ends. The germline V gene has CDR1 LGHNA and CDR2 YSLEER. The CDR3 coding sequence is TGCGCCAGCAGCCAAGGTGTCAGTATGAACACTGAAGCTTTCTTT. Translated: CASSQGVSMNTEAFF.

The rearrangement uses TRBV18 and TRBJ2-5; D is unresolved. CDR1 and CDR2 from the germline V gene are KGHSH and LQKENI. CDR3 size: 13 residues. The germline V and J ends were trimmed by 3 bases and 1 base, with 6 bases remaining between them. The CDR3 sequence is CASSPQSQETQYF. The DNA for the CDR3 is TGTGCCAGCTCACCCCAGAGCCAAGAGACCCAGTACTTC.

There are many counts of this clonotype. The rearrangement links TRBV4-3 to TRBJ1-1; D gene ambiguous. The germline V gene encodes CDR1 LGHNA and CDR2 YSLEER. V was shortened by 2 bases and J by 8 bases, with 9 bases between the two germline ends. This CDR3 is 12 amino acids long. This CDR3 is CASSQTGREAFF. The CDR3, as DNA: TGCGCCAGCAGCCAAACCGGGAGGGAAGCTTTCTTT.

The sample holds a few counts of this clonotype. A read error may account for a junction end that differs from germline. The chain has TRBV7-7 and TRBJ2-5; weak D call: TRBD1 (6 bases). The CDR3 contains 14 residues. Looked up from germline, CDR1 is SSHAT and CDR2 is FNYEAQ (reference sequence). The CDR3 protein is CASSLAYRAETQYF. The DNA for the CDR3 is TGTGCTAGCAGCTTAGCATACAGGGCAGAGACCCAGTACTTC.

This clonotype was detected a few times. The chain combines TRBV18 with TRBJ2-1; D is uncertain. This CDR3 is built from 15 residues. The germline gives CDR1 KGHSH, CDR2 LQKENI. V lost 3 bases and J 6 bases, leaving 15 bases between the germline ends. DNA of the CDR3: TGTGCCAGCTCACCTGACTTTCTGGCGCCCAATGAGCAGTTCTTC. Its protein is CASSPDFLAPNEQFF.